What follows are 15 T cell receptor beta chains derived from one specimen sequenced in a study of control samples from healthy donors and cancer patients. Assay used: immunoSEQ multiplex PCR; TCRdb lists only in-frame clones, some missing. The profile shows about 94,000 clones, approximately 90% of them singletons. The sample was blood. The source is a woman between 18 and 30 years old in good health.

The chain joins TRBV6-5 to TRBJ2-3; possible D gene TRBD2, 5 bases. The V gene lost 6 bases and the J gene lost 2 bases, with 15 bases spanning the gap. Germline V CDR1 and CDR2: MNHEY, SVGAGI. The CDR3 is 15 residues long. CDR3: CASRAGLHDTDTQYF. The CDR3, as DNA: TGTGCCAGCAGAGCCGGACTCCACGACACAGATACGCAGTATTTT.

The chain employs TRBV6-2 or TRBV6-3 and TRBJ1-2; no firm D call. The CDR3 spans 14 residues. V shed 4 bases and J shed 4 bases, with 13 bases lying between them. Germline-derived CDR1 and CDR2 are MNHEY and SVGEGT. The CDR3 DNA follows: TGTGCCAGCAGTTCAACTTCCAGGAGCTATGGCTACACCTTC. It codes for CASSSTSRSYGYTF.

The chain couples TRBV19 to TRBJ2-3; D is perhaps TRBD1 (5 bases). Germline values: CDR1 LNHDA, CDR2 SQIVND (reference sequence). The CDR3 is made up of 13 amino acids. The germline V and J ends were trimmed by 3 bases and 5 bases, with 9 bases remaining between them. The CDR3 DNA sequence: TGTGCCAGTAGTATTTTAAGGGGAGATACGCAGTATTTT. It codes for CASSILRGDTQYF.

Only one count was recorded for this clone. The CDR3 DNA reads TGTGCCAGCAGTTTAGCCGGGACAGCCGTGAACACTGAAGCTTTCTTT. Its translation is CASSLAGTAVNTEAFF. The chain couples TRBV27 to TRBJ1-1; 7 nucleotides match TRBD1. The CDR3 length is 16 residues. Germline CDR1 and CDR2: MNHEY and SMNVEV (reference sequence). V was clipped by 2 bases and J by 0 bases; unmatched bases: 6.

The chain is built from TRBV27 and TRBJ1-2; D is uncertain. V was shortened by 1 base and J by 5 bases, with 8 bases between the two germline ends. Looked up from germline, CDR1 is MNHEY and CDR2 is SMNVEV (reference sequence). The CDR3 consists of 13 residues. The CDR3 region has the DNA TGTGCCAGCAGTTTATTTGTAGGGTATGGCTACACCTTC. It yields the protein CASSLFVGYGYTF.

The chain is built from TRBV12-3 or TRBV12-4 and TRBJ1-1; D remains unclear. The CDR3 extends over 13 amino acids. Trimming removed 3 bases from V and 4 bases from J, with 9 bases in between. CDR3 sequence reads: CASSFGRVTEAFF. DNA for the CDR3: TGTGCCAGCAGTTTCGGGCGGGTCACTGAAGCTTTCTTT.

This clone came up a few times. The genes are TRBV12-3 or TRBV12-4 and TRBJ1-1, with D tentatively TRBD1 (5 bases). Trimming removed 6 bases at V and 6 bases at J, with 14 bases between. The CDR3 runs to 13 residues. CDR3 DNA sequence: TGTGCCAGCAGCTTGGCAGGGCTGGCTGAAGCTTTCTTT. This gives the protein CASSLAGLAEAFF.

This chain connects TRBV6-5 to TRBJ1-5, with D unclear. The CDR3 extends over 16 amino acids. V lost 0 bases to trimming and J lost 0 bases, with 9 bases between them. Germline V lookup: CDR1 MNHEY, CDR2 SVGAGI. The CDR3 reads CASSYSSSFSNQPQHF. The DNA of the CDR3 is TGTGCCAGCAGTTACTCGAGTTCCTTTAGCAATCAGCCCCAGCATTTT.

The chain employs TRBV10-3 and TRBJ1-2; the D is unclear. V was clipped by 3 bases and J by 4 bases, with 9 bases between them. The CDR3 spans 13 residues. Germline-derived CDR1 and CDR2 are ENHRY and SYGVKD. In DNA form, the CDR3 reads TGTGCCATCAGTGATAACGACGGCTATGGCTACACCTTC. This encodes CAISDNDGYGYTF.

V is TRBV25-1 and J is TRBJ1-4, with 9 bases matching TRBD1. Trimming cost V 3 bases and J 5 bases; bases outside gene matches: 10. Germline assignment: CDR1 MGHDK and CDR2 SYGVNS. This CDR3 contains 17 residues. The CDR3: CASSDPSTGTGNEKLFF. In DNA, the CDR3 is TGTGCCAGCAGTGACCCCTCCACCGGGACAGGGAATGAAAAACTGTTTTTT.

This clone was found once. The chain has TRBV6-1 and TRBJ1-2; D uncertain. From germline, CDR1 is MNHNS and CDR2 SASEGT. CDR3 size: 15 residues. The germline V and J ends were trimmed by 1 base and 3 bases, with 12 bases remaining between them. The CDR3 DNA follows: TGTGCCAGCAGTGAAGGCCGCTCCCCGGACTATGGCTACACCTTC. Translating it yields CASSEGRSPDYGYTF.

This chain joins TRBV27 and TRBJ2-2; D is unclear. Germline assignment: CDR1 MNHEY and CDR2 SMNVEV (reference sequence). The CDR3 runs 14 residues. Trimming cost V 1 base and J 5 bases, with 8 bases left between them. The CDR3 DNA reads TGTGCCAGCAGTTTATATGTGGATACCGGGGAGCTGTTTTTT. This gives the protein CASSLYVDTGELFF.

CDR3: CASSIRIPDEQYF. CDR3 nucleotides: TGTGCCAGTAGTATACGGATCCCCGACGAGCAGTACTTC. The chain carries TRBV19 and TRBJ2-7; D not certain. Germline lookup yields CDR1 LNHDA and CDR2 SQIVND (reference sequence). The CDR3 has 13 residues. The V end was cut by 2 bases, the J end by 5 bases, with 10 bases between.

The CDR3 coding sequence is TGCGCCAGCAGCCAAGCGACAGTCAACTATGGCTACACCTTC. Translation gives CASSQATVNYGYTF. This sequence joins TRBV4-1 and TRBJ1-2; tentative D call: TRBD1 (5 bases). The CDR3 consists of 14 residues. Germline V lookup: CDR1 MGHRA, CDR2 YSYEKL. Deletions cut 1 base from V and 2 bases from J, with 8 bases between.

The rearrangement joins TRBV2 to TRBJ1-2; D is possibly TRBD1 (5 bases). Germline CDR1 reads SNHLY; CDR2 reads FYNNEI. Trimming removed 1 base from V and 2 bases from J, with 11 bases in between. CDR3 length: 15 amino acids. CDR3: CASSEGDPRNYGYTF. The CDR3, as DNA: TGTGCCAGCAGTGAAGGGGACCCAAGGAACTATGGCTACACCTTC.